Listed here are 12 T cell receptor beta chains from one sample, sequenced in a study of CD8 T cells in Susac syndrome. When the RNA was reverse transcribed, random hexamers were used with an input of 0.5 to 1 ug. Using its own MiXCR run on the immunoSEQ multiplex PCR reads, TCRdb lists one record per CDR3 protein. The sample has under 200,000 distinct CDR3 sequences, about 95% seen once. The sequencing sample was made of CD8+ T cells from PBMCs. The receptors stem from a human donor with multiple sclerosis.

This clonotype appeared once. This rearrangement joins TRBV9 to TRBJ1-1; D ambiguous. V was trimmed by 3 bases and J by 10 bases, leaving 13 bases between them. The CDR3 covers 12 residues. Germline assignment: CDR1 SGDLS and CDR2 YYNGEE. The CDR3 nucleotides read TGTGCCAGCAGCGAGGGAGATTCGCGAGCTTTCTTT. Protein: CASSEGDSRAFF.

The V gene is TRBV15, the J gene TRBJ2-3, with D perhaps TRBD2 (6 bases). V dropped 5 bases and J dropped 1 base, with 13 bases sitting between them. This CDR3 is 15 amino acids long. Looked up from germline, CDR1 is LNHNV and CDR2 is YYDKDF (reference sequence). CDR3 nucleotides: TGTGCCACCAGCGGAGGGGCGTGGGGCACAGATACGCAGTATTTT. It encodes CATSGGAWGTDTQYF.

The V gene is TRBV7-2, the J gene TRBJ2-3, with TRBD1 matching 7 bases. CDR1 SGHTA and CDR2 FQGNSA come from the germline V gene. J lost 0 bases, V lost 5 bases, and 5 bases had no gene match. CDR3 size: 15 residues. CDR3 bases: TGTGCCAGCAGCCATGACAGGGATAGCACAGATACGCAGTATTTT. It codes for CASSHDRDSTDTQYF.

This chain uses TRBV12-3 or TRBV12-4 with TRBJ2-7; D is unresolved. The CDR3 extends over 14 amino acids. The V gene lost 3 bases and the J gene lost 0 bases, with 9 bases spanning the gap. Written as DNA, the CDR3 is TGTGCCAGCAGTTTTAGTCACAACTCCTACGAGCAGTACTTC. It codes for CASSFSHNSYEQYF.

In DNA form, the CDR3 reads TGTGCCAGCAGCCTACAGTACGACCCTGGGGATACGCAGTATTTT. This encodes CASSLQYDPGDTQYF. V gene TRBV3-1 combines with J gene TRBJ2-3; D is undetermined. The CDR3 consists of 15 residues. Germline CDR1 reads LGHDT; CDR2 reads YNNKEL (reference sequence). V was cut by 4 bases and J by 6 bases, with 17 bases left in between.

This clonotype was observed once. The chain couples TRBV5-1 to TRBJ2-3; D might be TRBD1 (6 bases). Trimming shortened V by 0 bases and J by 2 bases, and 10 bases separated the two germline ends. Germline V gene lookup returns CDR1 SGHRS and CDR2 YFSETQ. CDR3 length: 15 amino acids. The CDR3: CASSLGGRDTDTQYF. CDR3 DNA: TGCGCCAGCAGCTTGGGGGGGCGAGACACAGATACGCAGTATTTT.

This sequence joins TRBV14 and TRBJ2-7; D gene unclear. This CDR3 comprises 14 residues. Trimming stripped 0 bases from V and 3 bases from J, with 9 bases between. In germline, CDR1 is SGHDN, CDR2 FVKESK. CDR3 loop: CASSQDSGFYEQYF. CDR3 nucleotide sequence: TGTGCCAGCAGCCAAGATTCCGGTTTCTACGAGCAGTACTTC.

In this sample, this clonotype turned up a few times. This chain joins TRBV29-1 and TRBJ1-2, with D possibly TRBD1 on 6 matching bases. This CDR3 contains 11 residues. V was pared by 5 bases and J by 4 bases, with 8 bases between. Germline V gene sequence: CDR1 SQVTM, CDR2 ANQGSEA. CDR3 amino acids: CSVRGGYGYTF. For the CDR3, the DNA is TGCAGCGTTCGAGGGGGCTATGGCTACACCTTC.

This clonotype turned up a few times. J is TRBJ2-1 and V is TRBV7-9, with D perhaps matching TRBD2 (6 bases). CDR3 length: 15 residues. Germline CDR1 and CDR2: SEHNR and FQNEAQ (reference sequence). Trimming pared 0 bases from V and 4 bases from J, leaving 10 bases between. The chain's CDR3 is CASSLAGGPYNEQFF. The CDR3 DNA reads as TGTGCCAGCAGCTTAGCGGGAGGCCCGTACAATGAGCAGTTCTTC.

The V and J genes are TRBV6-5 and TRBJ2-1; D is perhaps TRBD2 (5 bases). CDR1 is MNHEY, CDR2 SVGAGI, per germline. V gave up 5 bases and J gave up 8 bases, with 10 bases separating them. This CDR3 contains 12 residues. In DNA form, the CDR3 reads TGTGCCAGCAGTGAGGAGGAGTATGAGCAGTTCTTC. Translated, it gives CASSEEEYEQFF.

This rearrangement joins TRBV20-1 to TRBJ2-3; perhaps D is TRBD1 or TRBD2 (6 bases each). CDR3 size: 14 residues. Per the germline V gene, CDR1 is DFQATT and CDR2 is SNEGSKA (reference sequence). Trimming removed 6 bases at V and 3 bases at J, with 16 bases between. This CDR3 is CSAEGGMTTDTQYF. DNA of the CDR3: TGCAGTGCCGAGGGGGGTATGACTACAGATACGCAGTATTTT.

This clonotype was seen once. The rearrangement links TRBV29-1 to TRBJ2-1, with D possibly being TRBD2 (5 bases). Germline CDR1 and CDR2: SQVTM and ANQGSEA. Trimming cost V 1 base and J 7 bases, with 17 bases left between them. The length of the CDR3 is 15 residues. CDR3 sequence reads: CSVEVPTRTGNEQFF. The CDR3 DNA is TGCAGCGTTGAAGTTCCTACTAGGACCGGGAATGAGCAGTTCTTC.